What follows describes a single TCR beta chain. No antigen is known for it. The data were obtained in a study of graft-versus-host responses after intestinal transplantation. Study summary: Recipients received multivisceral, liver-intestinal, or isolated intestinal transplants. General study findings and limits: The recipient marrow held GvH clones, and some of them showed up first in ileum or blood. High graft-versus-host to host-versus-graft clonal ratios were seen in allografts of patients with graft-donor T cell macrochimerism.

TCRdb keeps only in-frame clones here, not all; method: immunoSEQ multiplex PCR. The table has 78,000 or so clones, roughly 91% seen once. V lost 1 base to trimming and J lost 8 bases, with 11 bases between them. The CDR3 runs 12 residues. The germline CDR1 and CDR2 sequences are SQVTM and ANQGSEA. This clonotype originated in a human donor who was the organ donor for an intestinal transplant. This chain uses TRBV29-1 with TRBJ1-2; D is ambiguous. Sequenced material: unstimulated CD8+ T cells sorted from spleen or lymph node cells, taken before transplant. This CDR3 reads CSVEVLGGGYTF. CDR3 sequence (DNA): TGCAGCGTTGAAGTATTGGGTGGGGGCTACACCTTC.